The text below deals with one TCR beta chain. The source of the sample is a study of blood T cell repertoires in COVID-19. Across the study: In each case, the material was cDNA or gDNA derived from T cells, B-cell-depleted T cells, or PBMCs.

The CDR3 consists of 14 residues. In germline, CDR1 is LNHDA, CDR2 SQIVND (reference sequence). The trim removed 5 bases at V and 4 bases at J, leaving 4 bases unmatched. Per the original methods: Amplification from reference gene primers served as the basis for estimated nucleated cell counts. Assay used: immunoSEQ multiplex PCR; TCRdb lists only in-frame clones, some missing. For V, J and clone size, that table is used; D and trimming come from the DNA. The sample includes over 95,000 clones, 85% to 90% seen only once; the top ten take 4.6%. Sequenced sample: peripheral blood. The chain has TRBV19 and TRBJ2-4; 8 positions agree with TRBD1. The sequence was collected from a woman in her fifties or sixties with acute or convalescent COVID-19. DNA for the CDR3: TGTGCCAGTAGTCTTCGGACAGGGAAAAACATTCAGTACTTC. This sequence encodes CASSLRTGKNIQYF.